What follows describes a single T cell receptor (beta chain). The sample is drawn from a study of cytomegalovirus exposure and HLA in healthy donors. Primers included in the PCR were 60 Vbeta and 13 Jbeta primers. TCRdb's copy holds only in-frame clones and misses some; the assay was immunoSEQ multiplex PCR. This table has 76,000 or so clones, roughly 73% appearing once. The material sequenced was PBMCs. The origin of this receptor is a woman in her thirties or forties in good health and CMV-seropositive.

This CDR3 is CAWTGQGLFRGQPQHF. In nucleotides, the CDR3 is TGTGCCTGGACGGGACAGGGACTGTTTAGGGGTCAGCCCCAGCATTTT. The genes are TRBV30 and TRBJ1-5; TRBD1 aligns across 9 bases. Germline V gene lookup returns CDR1 GTSNPN and CDR2 SVGIG (reference sequence). The CDR3 is 16 residues long. The V and J ends lost 4 bases and 6 bases, in that order; junction bases with no gene match: 13.